A single sample is the source of the 2 T cell receptor beta chains below, sequenced in a study of blood T cell repertoires in COVID-19 (dated by TCRdb to about 2020). The library relied on the immunoSEQ multiplex PCR assay. The table was pulled from immuneACCESS by TCRdb, which kept in-frame rearrangements only. Such tables lose some clones; where checked, under half of the loss comes from unresolved V genes, and the rest has no known cause. The sample data list more than 80,000 clones, and more than 80% of these were observed just once. The top ten clones comprise around 15% of the sample. What was sequenced was peripheral blood. The receptor set was obtained from a woman aged 55-75 years with acute or convalescent COVID-19.

CDR3 nucleotides: TGTGCCAGCAGTGAAGCTCTCAGGGGGCAGGGAGGCTACACCTTC. It is translated as CASSEALRGQGGYTF. The chain is built from TRBV2 and TRBJ1-2; TRBD1 agrees at 8 bases. The CDR3 extends over 15 amino acids. Germline V gives CDR1 SNHLY, CDR2 FYNNEI. J gave up 8 bases and V 0 bases, and 8 bases lay outside the gene matches.

This clone appeared once. V and J are TRBV4-2 and TRBJ2-1; TRBD1 matches at 8 bases. Germline lookup yields CDR1 LGHNA and CDR2 YNFKEQ. Trimming cost V 0 bases and J 6 bases; bases outside gene matches: 4. This CDR3 spans 15 amino acids. DNA for the CDR3: TGTGCCAGCAGCCAAGATCAGGGGGCAGTCAATGAGCAGTTCTTC. Amino acids: CASSQDQGAVNEQFF.